This TCR beta chain was found in a study of T cell responses to AZD1222 COVID-19 vaccine. Study outcomes and limitations: Samples come after the peak T cell response, not at day 14. Receipt of two AZD1222 doses was followed by a rise in Spike-specific TCR breadth and depth. The study found vaccine-associated CD4 TCRs spanning spike, dominant at 160-218 and 743-854. The sample set comprised mostly white British donors with more females, and clonal diversity was possibly underestimated.

Points on this clone: The antigen is not known.

Trimming removed 3 bases at V and 2 bases at J, with 11 bases between. The CDR3 is 14 amino acids. The V gene's germline CDR1 is GTSNPN and CDR2 SVGIG (reference sequence). Here immunoSEQ multiplex PCR was the method, and the copy in TCRdb shows in-frame clones only, minus some. The top ten hold about 3% of the sample, which has 80,000 to 100,000 clones, 80% to 90% seen once. The TCR sequence derives from an adult who received the AZD1222 COVID-19 vaccine. The starting material was peripheral blood, obtained 28 days after the second AZD1222 dose. The rearrangement uses TRBV30 and TRBJ1-5; no firm D call. CDR3 in DNA: TGTGCCTGGAGCGGTCAGTTAGGCAATCAGCCCCAGCATTTT. It encodes CAWSGQLGNQPQHF.